The sequence of this T cell receptor (beta chain) was determined in a study of shared clonotypes between healthy human individuals. The method was immunoSEQ multiplex PCR; TCRdb's version includes in-frame clones alone and lacks a portion of them. The sample carries approximately 1,000,000 clones, roughly 80% recorded once. V was clipped by 3 bases and J by 5 bases; unmatched bases: 7. Germline V gives CDR1 SGDLS, CDR2 YYNGEE. The CDR3 extends over 15 amino acids. Sample: memory CD4+ T cells from PBMCs. Noted subset: CD45RA-negative fraction. The chain recombines TRBV9 with TRBJ2-5; 10 nucleotides agree with TRBD1. The clonotype was recovered from a man aged 18 to 30 in good health. Some clones in this sample may be carry-over from other donors' samples. The CDR3 DNA sequence: TGTGCCAGCAGCGAGGGACAGGGGCGGAGGGAGACCCAGTACTTC. Translation gives CASSEGQGRRETQYF.